The 25 T cell receptor beta chains below were found in one sample sequenced in a study of CD8 T cells in ankylosing spondylitis. TCRdb reanalysed the 5' RACE reads using MiXCR and keeps one entry per CDR3 protein. The table records tens of thousands of distinct CDR3 sequences, about 6% of them present only once. Sequencing was done on a sample of synovial fluid, either unsorted or a sorted T cell fraction (not recorded which). The receptors were gathered from a male donor with ankylosing spondylitis.

There are many counts of this clonotype. The chain recombines TRBV5-1 with TRBJ2-3; 7 positions match TRBD2. Per germline, CDR1 SGHRS and CDR2 YFSETQ. The CDR3 contains 14 residues. The trim removed 5 bases at V and 2 bases at J, leaving 5 bases unmatched. CDR3: CASRRLADTDTQYF. The CDR3 nucleotides read TGCGCCAGCAGGCGGCTAGCGGACACAGATACGCAGTATTTT.

This clonotype is termed medium-sized. The chain carries TRBV11-2 and TRBJ1-1; D ambiguous. This CDR3 comprises 13 residues. From germline, CDR1 is SGHAT and CDR2 FQNNGV. V was trimmed by 2 bases and J by 0 bases, leaving 4 bases between them. The CDR3 region is CASSLLMNTEAFF. As DNA, the CDR3 is TGTGCCAGCAGCTTACTAATGAACACTGAAGCTTTCTTT.

In its sample, this clonotype was seen many times. The rearrangement uses TRBV24-1 and TRBJ2-7; the match to TRBD1 covers 7 bases. This CDR3 has 12 residues. With 3 bases clipped from V and 8 bases from J, the junction kept 3 bases outside the gene matches. Germline CDR1 and CDR2: KGHDR and SFDVKD. The CDR3 DNA sequence: TGTGCCACCAGTGATCGACAGGGCAAGCAGTACTTC. This gives the protein CATSDRQGKQYF.

This clonotype was seen repeatedly, ten times or more. The chain is built from TRBV5-1 and TRBJ2-1; D gene ambiguous. Germline V CDR1 and CDR2: SGHRS, YFSETQ. The CDR3 is made up of 16 amino acids. The V end lost 0 bases, the J end lost 2 bases, and 12 bases lay between the germline ends. The CDR3 coding sequence is TGCGCCAGCAGCTTGGGTCGGATGGGGACCTACAATGAGCAGTTCTTC. Its protein product is CASSLGRMGTYNEQFF.

This clonotype showed up many times. The J gene is TRBJ2-6, the V gene TRBV20-1; D not certain. This CDR3 is built from 15 residues. Germline assignment: CDR1 DFQATT and CDR2 SNEGSKA (reference sequence). Trimming removed 0 bases at V and 0 bases at J, with 6 bases between. The CDR3 region has the DNA TGCAGTGCTAGAGATCCCAGCTCTGGGGCCAACGTCCTGACTTTC. It specifies CSARDPSSGANVLTF.

This clonotype occurred a few times. The chain has TRBV2 and TRBJ2-1; D call uncertain. Germline V gene data show CDR1 as SNHLY and CDR2 as FYNNEI. The V end lost 4 bases, the J end lost 7 bases, and 2 bases lay between the germline ends. The CDR3 loop spans 10 amino acids. CDR3 nucleotide sequence: TGTGCCAGCAGTGCGAATGAGCAGTTCTTC. Translating gives CASSANEQFF. The full variable domain, its missing parts supplied by reference TRBV2 and TRBJ2-1, is EPEVTQTPSHQVTQMGQEVILRCVPISNHLYFYWYRQILGQKVEFLVSFYNNEISEKSEIFDDQFSVERPDGSNFTLKIRSTKLEDSAMYFCASSANEQFFGPGTRLTVL.

This clonotype has a count of ten or more. This chain connects TRBV3-1 to TRBJ2-4; a weak D match, TRBD2 (5 bases). Trimming took 3 bases from V and 3 from J, leaving 12 bases between them. CDR3 length: 15 amino acids. Germline V gene data show CDR1 as LGHDT and CDR2 as YNNKEL (reference sequence). The CDR3 coding sequence is TGTGCCAGCAGCCAGAATGAGGGTATCAAAAACATTCAGTACTTC. Protein sequence: CASSQNEGIKNIQYF. The whole variable domain, filled in from reference TRBV3-1 and TRBJ2-4, reads DTAVSQTPKYLVTQMGNDKSIKCEQNLGHDTMYWYKQDSKKFLKIMFSYNNKELIINETVPNRFSPKSPDKAHLNLHINSLELGDSAVYFCASSQNEGIKNIQYFGAGTRLSVL.

V is TRBV9 and J is TRBJ2-5; D remains ambiguous. The CDR3 sequence is 15 residues long. Germline V lookup: CDR1 SGDLS, CDR2 YYNGEE. Trimming removed 2 bases at V and 2 bases at J, with 13 bases between. The CDR3 region has the DNA TGTGCCAGCAGCGTGGAGCATATGGGTCAAGAGACCCAGTACTTC. It codes for CASSVEHMGQETQYF.

This clonotype was recorded a few times. V and J are TRBV7-2 and TRBJ2-5, with D possibly called TRBD1 or TRBD2 (5 bases each). CDR1 is SGHTA and CDR2 is FQGNSA in the germline V gene. The V gene lost 8 bases and the J gene lost 5 bases, with 18 bases spanning the gap. This CDR3 spans 14 amino acids. CDR3 in amino acids: CASRPGTSGETQYF. As DNA, the CDR3 is TGTGCCAGCCGACCCGGGACCTCCGGGGAGACCCAGTACTTC.

V usage is TRBV14 and J usage is TRBJ2-1; TRBD2 matches at 13 bases. The CDR3 totals 15 residues. V shed 4 bases, J shed 10 bases, and the junction held 7 bases outside the gene matches. CDR1 SGHDN and CDR2 FVKESK come from the germline V gene. CDR3 sequence: CASSPGLAGVWEQFF. The CDR3 region has the DNA TGTGCCAGCAGCCCCGGACTAGCGGGAGTTTGGGAGCAGTTCTTC.

The CDR3 DNA follows: TGTGCCAGCAGCTTAACAGAGACACACATAAACATTCAGTACTTC. As protein: CASSLTETHINIQYF. The rearrangement uses TRBV7-8 and TRBJ2-4; D ambiguous. The V and J ends lost 2 bases and 6 bases respectively, with 14 bases between them. The germline V gene encodes CDR1 SGHVS and CDR2 FQNEAQ. This CDR3 is 15 amino acids long.

J is TRBJ2-1 and V is TRBV7-9, with 7 bases fitting TRBD1. The ends lost 1 base at V and 1 base at J; junction bases unmatched: 1. The CDR3 length is 15 residues. Germline V CDR1 and CDR2: SEHNR, FQNEAQ (reference sequence). DNA for the CDR3: TGTGCCAGCAGCTTAGGGGACAGTTCCTACAATGAGCAGTTCTTC. Encoded protein: CASSLGDSSYNEQFF.

The chain couples TRBV24-1 to TRBJ2-5, with TRBD2 matching over 8 bases. The junction had 12 bases not matched to a gene; V was cut back by 0 bases and J by 4 bases. CDR1 and CDR2 from the germline V gene are KGHDR and SFDVKD. CDR3 length equals 18 residues. CDR3 sequence: CATSDLRAPGGPGETQYF. The DNA for the CDR3 is TGTGCCACCAGTGATTTGAGGGCCCCGGGAGGGCCCGGAGAGACCCAGTACTTC.

This clonotype was seen repeatedly, ten times or more. V and J are TRBV12-3 or TRBV12-4 and TRBJ1-1, with TRBD1 as a possible D gene (5 bases). Deletions cut 6 bases from V and 6 bases from J, with 20 bases between. This CDR3 has 15 amino acids. The CDR3 here is CASSPHAGKGSEAFF. Here the CDR3 DNA reads TGTGCCAGCAGCCCCCATGCGGGGAAGGGGTCTGAAGCTTTCTTT.

This clonotype has only a few counts. V and J are TRBV9 and TRBJ2-1; maybe TRBD1 (5 bases). The germline gives CDR1 SGDLS, CDR2 YYNGEE. The V and J ends lost 0 bases and 16 bases respectively, with 14 bases between them. CDR3 length: 12 residues. Here the CDR3 reads CASSVGQGREFF. Written as DNA, the CDR3 is TGTGCCAGCAGCGTAGGGCAGGGCAGGGAATTCTTC.

V is TRBV28 and J is TRBJ2-1, with no clear D. Germline V gene data show CDR1 as MDHEN and CDR2 as SYDVKM. V was clipped by 5 bases and J by 15 bases, with 17 bases between them. CDR3 size: 12 residues. The CDR3 nucleotides read TGTGCCAGCAGTAACAGCCCCGATTTAACGTTCTTC. Amino acid sequence: CASSNSPDLTFF.

V and J are TRBV28 and TRBJ2-3; TRBD2 matches 13 bases. V lost 6 bases to trimming and J lost 2 bases; unmatched junction nucleotides: 11. The CDR3 extends over 18 amino acids. Germline V lookup: CDR1 MDHEN, CDR2 SYDVKM. CDR3 sequence reads: CASSPSIGLAGDTDTQYF. The DNA for the CDR3 is TGTGCCAGCAGCCCCTCGATCGGACTAGCGGGAGACACAGATACGCAGTATTTT.

This clonotype was counted at least ten times. The V gene is TRBV7-9, the J gene TRBJ2-3, with a weak D call TRBD1 (6 bases). Looked up from germline, CDR1 is SEHNR and CDR2 is FQNEAQ (reference sequence). V shed 2 bases and J shed 2 bases, with 11 bases lying between them. This CDR3 is built from 15 residues. The CDR3 sequence: CASSLRTAHTDTQYF. The DNA for the CDR3 is TGTGCCAGCAGCTTACGGACAGCCCACACAGATACGCAGTATTTT.

This clonotype is a singleton in its sample. The chain carries TRBV5-4 and TRBJ1-1; D remains ambiguous. CDR1 is SGHNT and CDR2 is YYREEE in the germline V gene (reference sequence). The length of the CDR3 is 15 residues. Trimming cost V 0 bases and J 1 base, with 10 bases left between them. The CDR3 DNA reads TGTGCCAGCAGCTTGGTTGGACGTTCGAACACTGAAGCTTTCTTT. It translates to CASSLVGRSNTEAFF.

This clonotype was picked up many times. The genes are TRBV28 and TRBJ2-7, with a possible D match to TRBD2 (5 bases). Trimming shortened V by 6 bases and J by 0 bases, and 21 bases separated the two germline ends. Germline V gene data show CDR1 as MDHEN and CDR2 as SYDVKM. The CDR3 has 17 amino acids. CDR3 bases: TGTGCCAGCAGCCTCACCCGGCGGGCAGCGTTCTCCTACGAGCAGTACTTC. This sequence encodes CASSLTRRAAFSYEQYF.

The chain uses TRBV5-6 and TRBJ2-1; possible D gene TRBD2, 6 bases. The V end lost 3 bases, the J end lost 7 bases, and 26 bases lay between the germline ends. The germline CDR1 and CDR2 sequences are SGHDT and YYEEEE. CDR3 length equals 18 residues. CDR3: CASSWGLRDLVSLNEQFF. CDR3 nucleotide sequence: TGTGCCAGCAGCTGGGGACTTAGAGATCTAGTTTCCCTTAATGAGCAGTTCTTC.

This clonotype was observed many times. The chain joins TRBV5-1 to TRBJ2-2, with 7 bases matching TRBD2. The germline CDR1 and CDR2 sequences are SGHRS and YFSETQ. This CDR3 spans 17 amino acids. The V segment lost 1 base and the J segment 2 bases; nucleotides outside the gene matches: 8. CDR3 nucleotides: TGCGCCAGCAGCTTGTTCGCGGGAGTCGGCAACACCGGGGAGCTGTTTTTT. This codes for CASSLFAGVGNTGELFF.

This clonotype was seen more than once but under ten times. V is TRBV9 and J is TRBJ2-1; D not certain. The CDR3 consists of 15 residues. The V end lost 0 bases, the J end lost 2 bases, and 9 bases lay between the germline ends. Germline CDR1 reads SGDLS; CDR2 reads YYNGEE. This CDR3 is CASSVASPTYNEQFF. The DNA for the CDR3 is TGTGCCAGCAGCGTAGCAAGCCCTACCTACAATGAGCAGTTCTTC. The variable domain in full, completed from reference TRBV9 and TRBJ2-1, reads DSGVTQTPKHLITATGQRVTLRCSPRSGDLSVYWYQQSLDQGLQFLIQYYNGEERAKGNILERFSAQQFPDLHSELNLSSLELGDSALYFCASSVASPTYNEQFFGPGTRLTVL.

This clonotype has ten or more counts. The chain is built from TRBV28 and TRBJ1-1; 7 nucleotides agree with TRBD1. The CDR3 has 15 residues. Trimming cost V 2 bases and J 0 bases; bases outside gene matches: 3. Germline V gene lookup returns CDR1 MDHEN and CDR2 SYDVKM. CDR3 in DNA: TGTGCCAGCAGTTTAAGACAGGGACTGAACACTGAAGCTTTCTTT. It specifies CASSLRQGLNTEAFF.

Within the sample, this clonotype is medium-sized. V gene TRBV20-1 combines with J gene TRBJ2-5; D is uncertain. CDR1 is DFQATT, CDR2 SNEGSKA, per germline (reference sequence). Trimming took off 6 bases at V and 3 bases at J, with 11 bases between the two ends. The CDR3 runs 12 residues. CDR3 protein: CSARTPEETQYF. The CDR3 region has the DNA TGCAGTGCCCGAACGCCGGAAGAGACCCAGTACTTC.